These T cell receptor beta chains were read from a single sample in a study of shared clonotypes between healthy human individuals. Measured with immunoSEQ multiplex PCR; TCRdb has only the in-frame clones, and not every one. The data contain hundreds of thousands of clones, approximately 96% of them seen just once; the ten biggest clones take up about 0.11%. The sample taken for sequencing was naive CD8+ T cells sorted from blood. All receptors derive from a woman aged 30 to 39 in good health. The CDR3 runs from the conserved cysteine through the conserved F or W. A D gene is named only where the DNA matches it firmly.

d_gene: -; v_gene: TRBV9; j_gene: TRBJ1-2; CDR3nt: TGTGCCAGCAGCCCAATCCGTGGTAACTACACCTTC; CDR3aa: CASSPIRGNYTF
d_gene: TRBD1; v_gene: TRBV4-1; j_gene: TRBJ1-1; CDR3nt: TGCGCCAGCAGCCACCGACAGGGAAGCACGAACACTGAAGCTTTCTTT; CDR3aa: CASSHRQGSTNTEAFF
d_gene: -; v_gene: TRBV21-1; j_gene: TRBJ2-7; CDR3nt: TGTGCCAGCAGCTCCCCGGGACTAGCGGGAGGTATCTCCTACGAGCAGTACTTC; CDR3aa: CASSSPGLAGGISYEQYF
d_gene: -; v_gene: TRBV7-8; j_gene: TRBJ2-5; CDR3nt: TGTGCCAGCAGCTTAGTCGGGGTTGTGGAGACCCAGTACTTC; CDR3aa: CASSLVGVVETQYF
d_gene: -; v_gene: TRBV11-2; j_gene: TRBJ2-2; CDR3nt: TGTGCCAGCAGCTATAGGGGCCGCAGTCACACCGGGGAGCTGTTTTTT; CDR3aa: CASSYRGRSHTGELFF
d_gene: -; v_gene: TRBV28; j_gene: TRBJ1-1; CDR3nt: TGTGCCAGCAGCTCCGCCAATTGGAACACTGAAGCTTTCTTT; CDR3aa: CASSSANWNTEAFF
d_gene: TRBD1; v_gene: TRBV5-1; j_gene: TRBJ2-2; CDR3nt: TGCGCCAGCAGCACTCACAGACAGGGGCCCAACACCGGGGAGCTGTTTTTT; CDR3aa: CASSTHRQGPNTGELFF
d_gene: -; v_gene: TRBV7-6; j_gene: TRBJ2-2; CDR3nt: TGTGCCAGCAGACCGACAGGAATCACCGGGGAGCTGTTTTTT; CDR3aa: CASRPTGITGELFF
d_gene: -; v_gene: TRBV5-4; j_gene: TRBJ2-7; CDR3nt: TGTGCCAGCAGCTGGGGCTCCTACGAGCAGTACTTC; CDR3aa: CASSWGSYEQYF
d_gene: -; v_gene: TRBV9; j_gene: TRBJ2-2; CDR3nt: TGTGCCAGCAGCGTAGCATACGGGATGAACACCGGGGAGCTGTTTTTT; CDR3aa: CASSVAYGMNTGELFF
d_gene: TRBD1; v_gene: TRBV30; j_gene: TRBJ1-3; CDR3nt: TGTGCCTGGGGGACAGGGTCTGGAAACACCATATATTTT; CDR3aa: CAWGTGSGNTIYF
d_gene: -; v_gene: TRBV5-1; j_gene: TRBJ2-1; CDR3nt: TGCGCCAGCAGCTTGGCCGCTTGGGGGAGGAATAATGAGCAGTTCTTC; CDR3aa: CASSLAAWGRNNEQFF
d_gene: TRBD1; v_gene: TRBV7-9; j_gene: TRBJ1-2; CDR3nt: TGTGCCAGCAGCCCCCCCAGGGGGCCAATAGAGGGCTACACCTTC; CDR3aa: CASSPPRGPIEGYTF